Listed below are T cell receptor beta chains from one sample, sequenced in a study of T cell responses to AZD1222 COVID-19 vaccine. Using immunoSEQ multiplex PCR, the repertoire was profiled, and TCRdb retains in-frame clones only, with some absent. The sample shows about 110,000 clones, about 88% of them seen only once. The specimen comprised peripheral blood, sampled 28 days after the second AZD1222 dose. Source of these receptors: an adult who received the AZD1222 COVID-19 vaccine. Both conserved end residues are part of each CDR3.

cdr3_aa: CAWTPPPGTGKKLFF; v_call: TRBV30; j_call: TRBJ1-4
cdr3_aa: CASSLRTGPTYEQYF; v_call: TRBV13; j_call: TRBJ2-7
cdr3_aa: CASSPRMVGAGELFF; v_call: TRBV11-1; j_call: TRBJ2-2
cdr3_aa: CASSDPRGAAQPQHF; v_call: TRBV6-1; j_call: TRBJ1-5
cdr3_aa: CASSLPQGTEAFF; v_call: TRBV6-5; j_call: TRBJ1-1
cdr3_aa: CASTHRTSGKYEQYF; v_call: TRBV27; j_call: TRBJ2-7
cdr3_aa: CASSLAAQETQYF; v_call: TRBV7-9; j_call: TRBJ2-5
cdr3_aa: CASSRGPGGYEQYF; v_call: TRBV7-3; j_call: TRBJ2-7
cdr3_aa: CASSELLQGEAFF; v_call: TRBV25-1; j_call: TRBJ1-1
cdr3_aa: CAASYSGRDTDTQYF; v_call: TRBV5-1; j_call: TRBJ2-3
cdr3_aa: CASSTAGYSSYEQYF; v_call: TRBV6-5; j_call: TRBJ2-7
cdr3_aa: CASSSGGGYEQYF; v_call: TRBV19; j_call: TRBJ2-7
cdr3_aa: CASSIRDSTLGEQYF; v_call: TRBV19; j_call: TRBJ2-7
cdr3_aa: CASSQVAAGYSNEQFF; v_call: TRBV4-3; j_call: TRBJ2-1
cdr3_aa: CASSQEEGKGTEAFF; v_call: TRBV4-2; j_call: TRBJ1-1
cdr3_aa: CASSELGGLGEKLFF; v_call: TRBV25-1; j_call: TRBJ1-4
cdr3_aa: CASSYEGPYEQYF; v_call: TRBV12-3/TRBV12-4; j_call: TRBJ2-7
cdr3_aa: CAMGGDTGELFF; v_call: TRBV12-3/TRBV12-4; j_call: TRBJ2-2
cdr3_aa: CASSLSAASNQPQHF; v_call: TRBV28; j_call: TRBJ1-5
cdr3_aa: CASSPTGNGEKLFF; v_call: TRBV7-9; j_call: TRBJ1-4
cdr3_aa: CASSLSGSSYNEQFF; v_call: TRBV7-8; j_call: TRBJ2-1
cdr3_aa: CASSPRVGRGEAFF; v_call: TRBV28; j_call: TRBJ1-1
cdr3_aa: CASSLNSGRAVNEQFF; v_call: TRBV7-6; j_call: TRBJ2-1
cdr3_aa: CAISDGAGYTF; v_call: TRBV10-3; j_call: TRBJ1-2
cdr3_aa: CASSLSPNTEAFF; v_call: TRBV12-3/TRBV12-4; j_call: TRBJ1-1
cdr3_aa: CASSSLAGSTDTQYF; v_call: TRBV5-1; j_call: TRBJ2-3
cdr3_aa: CASSTKSSGVTYNEQFF; v_call: TRBV4-1; j_call: TRBJ2-1
cdr3_aa: CASTPTGGNTGELFF; v_call: TRBV6-5; j_call: TRBJ2-2
cdr3_aa: CARGGGVNTEAFF; v_call: TRBV2; j_call: TRBJ1-1
cdr3_aa: CATSDFTRGRMAGELFF; v_call: TRBV24-1; j_call: TRBJ2-2
cdr3_aa: CASSLTTGSYEQYF; v_call: TRBV7-9; j_call: TRBJ2-7
cdr3_aa: CASSLTEYGYTF; v_call: TRBV28; j_call: TRBJ1-2
cdr3_aa: CASSLLPTSGRLSEQYF; v_call: TRBV5-5; j_call: TRBJ2-7
cdr3_aa: CASSTASGSAGGEQYF; v_call: TRBV7-2; j_call: TRBJ2-7
cdr3_aa: CSVDPRGGTDTQYF; v_call: TRBV29-1; j_call: TRBJ2-3
cdr3_aa: CASSVQGAKEEQYF; v_call: TRBV2; j_call: TRBJ2-7